This T cell receptor (beta chain) was captured by sequencing in a study of blood T cells in healthy people across ages. A sample-barcoded 5' primer and a J-beta primer mix were used in a second PCR of roughly 6 to 11 cycles. A template-switch adaptor containing 12 random nucleotides labeled each cDNA molecule. TCRdb fed the 5' RACE reads into MiXCR, producing one record per CDR3 protein. The data show fewer than 1 million distinct CDR3 sequences, 40% to 50% seen once. The sample, around 10 milliliters of peripheral blood, was drawn from each donor. CDR1 is MNHEY and CDR2 is SVGAGI in the germline V gene. CDR3 size: 18 residues. J gave up 5 bases and V 1 base, and 11 bases lay outside the gene matches.

Sequencing was performed on blood. The V and J genes are TRBV6-5 and TRBJ2-3; 11 nucleotides agree with TRBD2. This TCR was recovered from a man aged 55 to 70 in good health. CDR3 sequence (DNA): TGTGCCAGCAGTTACTTGGCTAGCGGGGGGACTAGAAGAGATACGCAGTATTTT. Translated, it gives CASSYLASGGTRRDTQYF.